This is a list of T cell receptor beta chains from one sample in a study of T-cell memory formation after mild COVID-19. TCRdb re-called the 5' RACE reads with MiXCR, one entry per CDR3 protein. This table holds around 250,000 distinct CDR3 sequences, 15% to 20% found once. The specimen sequenced was PBMCs or a T cell subset sorted from them (not recorded which). These receptors all come from a man aged 18 to 29 who had mild COVID-19 (a few samples of this study predate the infection). Cell type and time point are not known. The CDR3 runs from the conserved cysteine through the conserved F or W. The D gene is left open where the match is weak. Clone sizes are given selectively: once, few, many, or a class where the clone is expanded.

TRBJ1-4,TRBV20-1,NA,NA,CSAIQGGFDEKLFF,TGCAGTGCTATACAAGGGGGTTTCGATGAAAAACTGTTTTTT
TRBJ1-2,TRBV18,TRBD1,NA,CASSPPFSKQGAYGYTF,TGTGCCAGCTCACCACCGTTTTCTAAACAGGGGGCCTATGGCTACACCTTC
TRBJ1-5,TRBV5-5,NA,NA,CASSRFAALGNQPQHF,TGTGCCAGCAGCCGATTTGCGGCATTGGGCAATCAGCCCCAGCATTTT
TRBJ2-4,TRBV12-3/TRBV12-4,NA,NA,CATSIGGKNIQYF,TGTGCCACCTCGATAGGGGGCAAAAACATTCAGTACTTC
TRBJ1-5,TRBV12-3/TRBV12-4,NA,NA,CASSLDGYGPQHF,TGTGCCAGCAGTTTAGACGGTTATGGGCCCCAGCATTTT
TRBJ1-5,TRBV10-3,NA,few,CAISAQGGQPQHF,TGTGCCATCAGTGCCCAGGGCGGTCAGCCCCAGCATTTT
TRBJ1-5,TRBV3-1,TRBD1,NA,CASSYTGGNQPQHF,TGTGCCAGCAGCTATACAGGGGGGAATCAGCCCCAGCATTTT
TRBJ1-6,TRBV30,TRBD1,few,CAWRSGTGDSPLHF,TGTGCCTGGAGGTCCGGGACAGGGGATTCACCCCTCCACTTT
TRBJ2-5,TRBV12-3/TRBV12-4,NA,NA,CASSLRGRLQETQYF,TGTGCCAGCAGTTTAAGGGGACGGCTCCAAGAGACCCAGTACTTC
TRBJ2-7,TRBV12-3/TRBV12-4,NA,NA,CASTPRAQGFEQYF,TGTGCCAGCACCCCGAGGGCACAGGGTTTCGAGCAGTACTTC
TRBJ2-7,TRBV6-5,TRBD1,few,CASSYSIRGRHEQYF,TGTGCCAGCAGTTATAGTATTAGGGGGCGGCACGAGCAGTACTTC
TRBJ1-2,TRBV19,TRBD1,few,CASNRGQGGGYTF,TGTGCCAGTAATCGAGGACAGGGAGGTGGCTACACCTTC
TRBJ1-2,TRBV20-1,TRBD1,NA,CSARQGGPVGYTF,TGCAGTGCTAGACAGGGGGGTCCGGTGGGCTACACCTTC
TRBJ2-1,TRBV4-3,NA,NA,CASSQADRMVSNEQFF,TGCGCCAGCAGCCAAGCAGACCGGATGGTCTCCAATGAGCAGTTCTTC
TRBJ2-4,TRBV20-1,TRBD2,NA,CSAGDYIKNIQYF,TGCAGTGCTGGGGACTATATTAAAAACATTCAGTACTTC
TRBJ1-2,TRBV4-3,NA,NA,CASSLGAGENYGYTF,TGCGCCAGCAGCCTCGGGGCAGGGGAGAACTATGGCTACACCTTC
TRBJ2-4,TRBV7-9,TRBD1,NA,CASSSTGERIGLAKNIQYF,TGTGCCAGCAGCTCCACAGGGGAGCGTATTGGACTAGCCAAAAACATTCAGTACTTC
TRBJ2-4,TRBV25-1,TRBD1,NA,CASSEGQENIQYF,TGTGCCAGCAGTGAAGGACAGGAAAACATTCAGTACTTC
TRBJ2-5,TRBV6-2/TRBV6-3,NA,few,CASSYLISGETQYF,TGTGCCAGCAGTTACTTGATCTCCGGAGAGACCCAGTACTTC
TRBJ2-1,TRBV27,NA,NA,CASSLPVSGEQFF,TGTGCCAGCAGTTTACCAGTCTCGGGCGAGCAGTTCTTC
TRBJ1-1,TRBV7-2,NA,NA,CASSPSTWRATEAFF,TGTGCCAGCAGCCCCTCCACTTGGCGAGCCACTGAAGCTTTCTTT
TRBJ1-1,TRBV7-9,NA,NA,CASSAGAEAFF,TGTGCCAGCAGCGCCGGGGCTGAAGCTTTCTTT
TRBJ2-3,TRBV27,TRBD2,NA,CASSPLSGVVTDTQYF,TGTGCCAGCAGTCCGCTGAGCGGGGTTGTCACAGATACGCAGTATTTT
TRBJ2-5,TRBV29-1,TRBD1,NA,CSFERTGKETQYF,TGCAGCTTTGAGAGGACAGGGAAAGAGACCCAGTACTTC
TRBJ1-5,TRBV6-2/TRBV6-3,NA,NA,CASSYTGGESQPQHF,TGTGCCAGCAGTTACACCGGTGGGGAGAGTCAGCCCCAGCATTTT
TRBJ2-2,TRBV5-1,NA,NA,CASSLLRETGELFF,TGCGCCAGCAGCTTGCTCAGGGAGACCGGGGAGCTGTTTTTT
TRBJ2-3,TRBV24-1,NA,NA,CATSDLADTQYF,TGTGCCACCAGTGATTTGGCAGATACGCAGTATTTT